This T cell receptor beta chain was recorded in a study of T cells in localized non-small cell lung cancer. The study, taken as a whole, reports: Longer overall survival associated with higher blood T cell density; shorter survival with higher adjacent-lung clonality. Uninvolved adjacent lung, not tumor, had the highest T cell clonality.

This CDR3 is built from 15 residues. V lost 0 bases to trimming and J lost 5 bases, with 13 bases between them. Germline lookup yields CDR1 LNHNV and CDR2 YYDKDF (reference sequence). As regards this clone: Its antigen is unknown.

Assay: immunoSEQ multiplex PCR; the TCRdb copy retains only in-frame clones and omits some. This table has 45,000 to 70,000 clones, about nine tenths appearing once. The sample here was peripheral blood, taken before any cancer treatment. The J gene is TRBJ2-5, the V gene TRBV15; perhaps D is TRBD1 or TRBD2 (6 bases each). The clonotype originates from a woman between 35 and 70 years old with stage I lung adenocarcinoma. DNA of the CDR3: TGTGCCACCAGCAGAGATTGGGGGGCGTCTGAGACCCAGTACTTC. Encoded protein: CATSRDWGASETQYF.